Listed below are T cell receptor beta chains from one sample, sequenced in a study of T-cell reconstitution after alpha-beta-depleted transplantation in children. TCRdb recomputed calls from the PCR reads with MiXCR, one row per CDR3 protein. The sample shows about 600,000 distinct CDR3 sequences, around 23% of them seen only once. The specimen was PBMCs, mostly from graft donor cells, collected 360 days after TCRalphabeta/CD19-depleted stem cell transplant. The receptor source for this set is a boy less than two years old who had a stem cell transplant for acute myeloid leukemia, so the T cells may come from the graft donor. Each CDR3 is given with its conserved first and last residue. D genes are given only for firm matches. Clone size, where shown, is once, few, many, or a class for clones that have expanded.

TGTGCCATCAGGGAAGTCAGGGGATCCTACAATGAGCAGTTCTTC	CAIREVRGSYNEQFF	-	-	TRBV10-3	TRBJ2-1
TGCGCCAGCAGCTTGTCAGCGGGGTCGGGGGAGCTGTTTTTT	CASSLSAGSGELFF	many	TRBD2	TRBV5-1	TRBJ2-2
TGTGCCACCAGCAGAGATCGCGGGTCATCCTACGAGCAGTACTTC	CATSRDRGSSYEQYF	-	-	TRBV15	TRBJ2-7
TGTGCCAGCAGCCTCCTGGGGGACAGGGGATTTCAGCCCCAGCATTTT	CASSLLGDRGFQPQHF	few	TRBD1	TRBV6-1	TRBJ1-5
TGTGCCAGCAGCTTATCCCCGCCACATGAGCAGTTCTTC	CASSLSPPHEQFF	many	-	TRBV7-9	TRBJ2-1
TGTGCCAGCTCACCCTTGGATCAGACTGAAGCTTTCTTT	CASSPLDQTEAFF	-	-	TRBV18	TRBJ1-1
TGCAGTGCTAGAGGCGACAGAGACTCCTACAATGAGCAGTTCTTC	CSARGDRDSYNEQFF	-	-	TRBV20-1	TRBJ2-1
TGCAGTGCGCGAAGGGACACCAAGAATGAAAAACTGTTTTTT	CSARRDTKNEKLFF	many	-	TRBV20-1	TRBJ1-4
TGTGCCACCCAAACTCCGGACGAGCAGTACTTC	CATQTPDEQYF	many	-	TRBV10-3	TRBJ2-7
TGTGCCAGCAGCTCCGAAACAGGGGGCTTTTCACCCCTCCACTTT	CASSSETGGFSPLHF	-	TRBD1	TRBV5-6	TRBJ1-6
TGTGCCAGTGGGGGGGGAGGGGAGACCCAGTACTTC	CASGGGGETQYF	-	TRBD2	TRBV4-2	TRBJ2-5
TGCAGTGCTAGCCCCCACTCCGGGGTCTGGGAGCAGTACTTC	CSASPHSGVWEQYF	-	-	TRBV20-1	TRBJ2-7
TGCGCCAGCAGCTTGATTGGGGGGGCCGGACAGGGGGTCGAGAATACGCAGTATTTT	CASSLIGGAGQGVENTQYF	-	TRBD1	TRBV5-1	TRBJ2-3
TGTGCCAGCAAAGGAATGGGGAGAGATACGCAGTATTTT	CASKGMGRDTQYF	-	-	TRBV25-1	TRBJ2-3
TGTGCCAGCAGTTACGGGACAGGCTACCAAGAGACCCAGTACTTC	CASSYGTGYQETQYF	-	TRBD1	TRBV6-2/TRBV6-3	TRBJ2-5
TGTGCCAGCAGTCCCCGGGGGAGCGGCAATCAGCCCCAGCATTTT	CASSPRGSGNQPQHF	-	-	TRBV6-1	TRBJ1-5
TGTGCCAGCAGCGGCGGGACCTTGGGCTACAATGAGCAGTTCTTC	CASSGGTLGYNEQFF	many	-	TRBV13	TRBJ2-1
TGTGCCAGCAGACACCTGGGGGAGCAGTTCTTC	CASRHLGEQFF	-	-	TRBV6-6	TRBJ2-1
TGTGCCAGCAGCTTAGCGCCCCGAACGGCTTTCTTT	CASSLAPRTAFF	many	-	TRBV7-9	TRBJ1-1
TGTGCCAGCAACACGGGTTCCTACAATGAGCAGTTCTTC	CASNTGSYNEQFF	many	-	TRBV27	TRBJ2-1
TGTGCCAGCTCACACCGGGACATCTACAATGAGCAGTTCTTC	CASSHRDIYNEQFF	-	-	TRBV18	TRBJ2-1
TGCGCCAGCAGCCCGGATCTTTTCGGTGAAGCTTTCTTT	CASSPDLFGEAFF	-	-	TRBV4-1	TRBJ1-1
TGCAGTGCTGGGTTTAATCAGCCCCAGCATTTT	CSAGFNQPQHF	many	-	TRBV20-1	TRBJ1-5
TGCAGTGCTATAGGGGAGACCTACAATGAGCAGTTCTTC	CSAIGETYNEQFF	-	-	TRBV20-1	TRBJ2-1
TGCAGTGCTAGAGATGGTAGCGAGCAAGAGACCCAGTACTTC	CSARDGSEQETQYF	many	-	TRBV20-1	TRBJ2-5
TGTGCCAGCAGCCCACGACTAGCGGGGGTCTCCTACGAGCAGTACTTC	CASSPRLAGVSYEQYF	-	TRBD2	TRBV7-2	TRBJ2-7
TGCGCCAGCAGAGAAATACAGGGGGCTGCCACAGATACGCAGTATTTT	CASREIQGAATDTQYF	-	TRBD1	TRBV5-1	TRBJ2-3
TGTGCCACCAGCAGAGATCCAGGCTCCTACGAGCAGTACTTC	CATSRDPGSYEQYF	many	-	TRBV15	TRBJ2-7
TGCAGTGCTATAACTTCCAACGACTACGAGCAGTACTTC	CSAITSNDYEQYF	few	-	TRBV20-1	TRBJ2-7
TGTGCCACCAGCACCCGACGGGCTCAAAGGCACAGTTCTAGCACAGATACGCAGTATTTT	CATSTRRAQRHSSSTDTQYF	-	-	TRBV15	TRBJ2-3
TGTGCCAGCAGCAGGAGGGCGGGGGGAGAGACCCAGTACTTC	CASSRRAGGETQYF	few	TRBD2	TRBV6-5	TRBJ2-5
TGTGCCAGCCACGACAGGGTTCCAGAGACCCAGTACTTC	CASHDRVPETQYF	many	TRBD1	TRBV28	TRBJ2-5
TGTGCCAGCGCCCTAGCTGGGAACACCGGGGAGCTGTTTTTT	CASALAGNTGELFF	-	-	TRBV7-3	TRBJ2-2
TGCAGTGCTCCCCCCGACCCAGCTCCTCACAATGAGCAGTTCTTC	CSAPPDPAPHNEQFF	-	-	TRBV20-1	TRBJ2-1
TGTGCCAGCAGTGTCAATCAGGGAGCCGATACGCAGTATTTT	CASSVNQGADTQYF	-	-	TRBV6-1	TRBJ2-3
TGTGCCAGCAGGGACGGGCAGGGGGCTGTTGTAGCTTTCTTT	CASRDGQGAVVAFF	-	TRBD1	TRBV6-1	TRBJ1-1
TGTGCCACCAGCAGGGGACAGGGGCAAGCCAAAAACATTCAGTACTTC	CATSRGQGQAKNIQYF	many	TRBD1	TRBV15	TRBJ2-4